The 25 T cell receptor beta chains below were found in one sample sequenced in a study of CD8+CD57+ T cells in acquired aplastic anemia. Whoever was chosen for sequencing had shown CD8+CD57+ cell expansion by flow cytometry. Using genomic DNA as the template, TCR beta VDJ and CDR3 profiling was carried out. TCRdb reprocessed the reads with MiXCR, giving one entry per CDR3 protein. The table has 130,000 or so distinct CDR3 sequences, 55% to 70% seen once. The sample consisted of sorted CD4+, CD8+, or CD8+CD57+ T cells (not recorded which) from PBMCs. Every receptor here comes from a human donor with aplastic anemia.

The chain has TRBV5-8 and TRBJ1-1; D perhaps matches TRBD1 (5 bases). CDR3 length: 15 amino acids. V was clipped by 4 bases and J by 8 bases, with 21 bases between them. The germline V gene has CDR1 SGHTS and CDR2 YDEGEE. The CDR3 here is CASSHRPTNTGEAFF. DNA of the CDR3: TGTGCCAGCAGCCACAGGCCGACGAACACCGGGGAAGCTTTCTTT. Together with reference TRBV5-8 and TRBJ1-1, the CDR3 gives the full variable domain: EAGVTQSPTHLIKTRGQQATLRCSPISGHTSVYWYQQALGLGLQFLLWYDEGEERNRGNFPPRFSGRQFPNYSSELNVNALELEDSALYLCASSHRPTNTGEAFFGQGTRLTVV.

The chain recombines TRBV5-8 with TRBJ2-5, with D uncertain. This CDR3 is 11 amino acids long. V was pared by 4 bases and J by 6 bases, with 7 bases between. Germline CDR1 is SGHTS and CDR2 is YDEGEE. The CDR3 reads CASSRIQTQYF. The CDR3 nucleotides are TGTGCCAGCAGCCGGATCCAGACCCAGTACTTC.

The rearrangement uses TRBV6-1 and TRBJ1-1, with 7 bases identical to TRBD1. The CDR3 runs 14 residues. Per germline, CDR1 MNHNS and CDR2 SASEGT. Losses at the gene ends were 6 bases for V and 8 bases for J; bases not matched to a gene: 12. Written as DNA, the CDR3 is TGTGCCAGCAGGAATTCAGGGGGTATGACCGAAGCTTTCTTT. Translated, it gives CASRNSGGMTEAFF.

V usage is TRBV19 and J usage is TRBJ2-3; D uncertain. Germline-derived CDR1 and CDR2 are LNHDA and SQIVND (reference sequence). Trimming took off 7 bases at V and 2 bases at J, with 16 bases between the two ends. The length of the CDR3 is 15 residues. In DNA, the CDR3 is TGTGCCAGTACACACGGGCGGATCTTCACAGATACGCAGTATTTT. Translating it yields CASTHGRIFTDTQYF.

Turning to this clonotype: Mismatch with germline at one junction end may stem from a read error. V and J are TRBV7-7 and TRBJ2-1, with D possibly TRBD1 on 5 matching bases. CDR3 length equals 15 residues. Germline CDR1 reads SSHAT; CDR2 reads FNYEAQ (reference sequence). The CDR3 spells CASSSGKHQNNEQFF. In nucleotides, the CDR3 is TGTGCTAGCAGCTCAGGGAAGCACCAGAATAATGAGCAGTTCTTC.

This rearrangement joins TRBV7-2 to TRBJ2-3; no reliable D call. Per germline, CDR1 SGHTA and CDR2 FQGNSA. CDR3 length: 12 residues. V shed 3 bases and J shed 10 bases, with 11 bases lying between them. The CDR3 loop is CASSLGQSAQYF. The CDR3 DNA sequence: TGTGCCAGCAGCTTGGGCCAGAGTGCGCAGTATTTT.

The chain links TRBV10-3 to TRBJ2-7; D is possibly TRBD2 (7 bases). Germline V gene data show CDR1 as ENHRY and CDR2 as SYGVKD. The CDR3 has 15 residues. V was cut by 7 bases and J by 7 bases, with 23 bases left in between. The CDR3 nucleotides read TGTGCCATCACCGAGGCCCTGGGGGGGCTGAGGGAGCAGTACTTC. Residues: CAITEALGGLREQYF.

As concerns this clonotype: The conserved final phenylalanine or tryptophan is absent from the CDR3, which likely points to a read error. The DNA is left out, because the CDR3 cannot be placed on it with certainty; the CDR3 is given as TCRdb lists it. The gene calls are TRBV19 and TRBJ2-1; TRBD2, the D gene given by the table, was not confirmed from the DNA. The germline V gene has CDR1 LNHDA and CDR2 SQIVND (reference sequence). Counting both end residues, the CDR3 totals 10 amino acids. The CDR3: CASSIVGGNT.

The V gene is TRBV20-1, the J gene TRBJ2-7; a weak D match, TRBD1 (5 bases). The CDR3 consists of 13 residues. Germline V lookup: CDR1 DFQATT, CDR2 SNEGSKA (reference sequence). V lost 5 bases to trimming and J lost 1 base, with 12 bases between them. Written as DNA, the CDR3 is TGCAGTGCTGATACAGGCACATCCTACGAGCAGTACTTC. Translation gives CSADTGTSYEQYF.

The table lists this clonotype with a few counts. The gene calls are TRBV19 and TRBJ1-6; TRBD1 matches at 8 bases. After removal of 5 bases from V and 7 bases from J, the junction contained 7 bases not matched to a gene. Germline V lookup: CDR1 LNHDA, CDR2 SQIVND (reference sequence). CDR3 length equals 15 residues. CDR3 nucleotides: TGTGCCAGTAGTCCCCAGGGGGCATGGAATTCACCCCTCCACTTT. This translates into CASSPQGAWNSPLHF.

This chain links TRBV10-3 with TRBJ2-3, with TRBD1 matching 7 bases. CDR3 size: 16 residues. Germline V gene sequence: CDR1 ENHRY, CDR2 SYGVKD. V lost 4 bases and J lost 2; bases outside the gene matches: 9. CDR3 sequence (DNA): TGTGCCATCAGTGTCCGGGACAGAATTTCCACAGATACGCAGTATTTT. Its translation is CAISVRDRISTDTQYF.

The J gene is TRBJ2-7, the V gene TRBV7-9; D gene ambiguous. Germline V gene data show CDR1 as SEHNR and CDR2 as FQNEAQ (reference sequence). Trimming took 0 bases from V and 4 from J, leaving 10 bases between them. CDR3 length equals 14 residues. This CDR3 reads CASSLAGPLYEQYF. CDR3 nucleotides: TGTGCCAGCAGCTTAGCCGGCCCCCTTTACGAGCAGTACTTC.

This clonotype was picked up many times. The chain carries TRBV11-2 and TRBJ2-7; D call uncertain. This CDR3 region has 15 residues. The ends were cut back, 6 bases at V and 0 bases at J, with 15 bases in the middle. Germline CDR1 reads SGHAT; CDR2 reads FQNNGV. CDR3 sequence (DNA): TGTGCCAGCAGGCCTCCCGGGTCGTTCTCCTACGAGCAGTACTTC. It codes for CASRPPGSFSYEQYF.

The chain is built from TRBV11-1 and TRBJ1-6; D call uncertain. This CDR3 spans 14 amino acids. Germline V gene sequence: CDR1 SGHAT, CDR2 FQDESV (reference sequence). V was cut by 1 base and J by 9 bases, with 10 bases left in between. This chain's CDR3 is CASSLVVAGSPLHF. The CDR3 nucleotides are TGTGCCAGCAGCTTAGTGGTGGCTGGTTCACCCCTCCACTTT.

The J gene is TRBJ2-1, the V gene TRBV24-1; the D call may be TRBD1 or TRBD2 (5 bases each). V gave up 9 bases and J gave up 6 bases, with 11 bases separating them. The CDR3 has 12 residues. Germline loops: CDR1 KGHDR, CDR2 SFDVKD. CDR3 bases: TGTGCCACCGGGGACGGGGTCAATGAGCAGTTCTTC. It encodes CATGDGVNEQFF.

This chain uses TRBV25-1 with TRBJ2-7; D perhaps matches TRBD2 (6 bases). V was shortened by 8 bases and J by 2 bases, with 10 bases between the two germline ends. The CDR3 is 12 amino acids. The germline CDR1 and CDR2 sequences are MGHDK and SYGVNS. CDR3 amino acids: CASGGAAYEQYF. In nucleotides, the CDR3 is TGTGCCAGCGGAGGGGCGGCCTACGAGCAGTACTTC.

By sample fraction, this clonotype is medium-sized. V and J are TRBV7-9 and TRBJ1-2; D is uncertain. Germline V gene sequence: CDR1 SEHNR, CDR2 FQNEAQ (reference sequence). V was trimmed by 0 bases and J by 8 bases, leaving 13 bases between them. The CDR3 consists of 14 residues. The CDR3 sequence is CASSLASPEGGYTF. The DNA of the CDR3 is TGTGCCAGCAGCTTAGCTAGTCCCGAGGGCGGCTACACCTTC.

The chain uses TRBV14 and TRBJ1-2, with a possible D match to TRBD1 (5 bases). In germline, CDR1 is SGHDN, CDR2 FVKESK. This CDR3 has 13 amino acids. Trimming took off 0 bases at V and 8 bases at J, with 10 bases between the two ends. The DNA of the CDR3 is TGTGCCAGCAGCCAAGATCAGGGAAGCGGCTACACCTTC. As protein: CASSQDQGSGYTF.

This clonotype occurred a few times. CDR3 DNA: TGTGCCAGCAGTGAAGCGAAGACAGCCGCAGGGACCCAGTACTTC. As protein: CASSEAKTAAGTQYF. The chain recombines TRBV2 with TRBJ2-5; D might be TRBD1 (5 bases). Germline assignment: CDR1 SNHLY and CDR2 FYNNEI. V shed 0 bases and J shed 7 bases, with 15 bases lying between them. The CDR3 has 15 amino acids.

V gene TRBV20-1 combines with J gene TRBJ1-5; D remains unclear. This CDR3 is built from 13 residues. Germline CDR1 reads DFQATT; CDR2 reads SNEGSKA (reference sequence). V was clipped by 3 bases and J by 3 bases, with 9 bases between them. CDR3 region: CSARAAYNQPQHF. The CDR3 bases are TGCAGTGCTAGGGCAGCGTACAATCAGCCCCAGCATTTT.

The chain is built from TRBV24-1 and TRBJ2-5; D possibly corresponds to TRBD2 (7 bases). Germline loops: CDR1 KGHDR, CDR2 SFDVKD. V gave up 10 bases and J gave up 5 bases, with 16 bases separating them. The CDR3 is made up of 13 amino acids. This CDR3 reads CATGTGGAETQYF. In DNA, the CDR3 is TGTGCCACTGGTACGGGGGGCGCGGAGACCCAGTACTTC.

The V gene is TRBV19, the J gene TRBJ2-7; 8 nucleotides align to TRBD1. CDR1 LNHDA and CDR2 SQIVND come from the germline V gene (reference sequence). The CDR3 totals 15 residues. After removal of 1 base from V and 3 bases from J, the junction contained 5 bases not matched to a gene. The CDR3 protein is CASSIATGANYEQYF. The CDR3 bases are TGTGCCAGTAGTATAGCGACAGGGGCCAACTACGAGCAGTACTTC.

Comments on this clonotype: The junction departs from germline at one end; a sequencing error may be responsible. The chain carries TRBV7-6 and TRBJ1-1; 9 bases are shared with TRBD1. From germline, CDR1 is SGHVS and CDR2 FNYEAQ. The CDR3 extends over 13 amino acids. This chain's CDR3 is CASSVDRGWVPVF. The CDR3 DNA reads as TGTGCCAGCAGCGTGGACAGGGGTTGGGTACCGGTCTTT. The full variable domain, completed using reference TRBV7-6 and TRBJ1-1, is GAGVSQSPRYKVTKRGQDVALRCDPISGHVSLYWYRQALGQGPEFLTYFNYEAQQDKSGLPNDRFSAERPEGSISTLTIQRTEQRDSAMYRCASSVDRGWVPVFGQGTRLTVV.

A remark on this clonotype: At one end the junction does not follow the germline gene, possibly because of a read error. The chain has TRBV29-1 and TRBJ2-5; D is perhaps TRBD1 (6 bases). This CDR3 has 11 amino acids. Germline V lookup: CDR1 SQVTM, CDR2 ANQGSEA. The CDR3 coding sequence is TGCGGCGTTGATAGGGGGGAGACCCAGTACTTC. It specifies CGVDRGETQYF.

This clonotype was recorded at least ten times. This chain joins TRBV2 and TRBJ2-6, with a tentative D call TRBD1 (6 bases). The CDR3 length is 15 residues. The V end lost 5 bases, the J end lost 0 bases, and 8 bases lay between the germline ends. Germline values: CDR1 SNHLY, CDR2 FYNNEI. CDR3 amino acids: CASSTRGSGANVLTF. CDR3 bases: TGTGCCAGCAGTACCAGGGGCTCTGGGGCCAACGTCCTGACTTTC.